Below are 24 T cell receptor beta chains sequenced from a single sample in a study of shared clonotypes between healthy human individuals. Profiled with immunoSEQ multiplex PCR; TCRdb holds only in-frame clones, not every one. The table includes fewer than 600,000 clones, 79% detected once. The sequencing input was PBMCs. The receptors derive from a woman aged 35 to 49 in good health. Some clones in this sample may be carry-over from other donors' samples.

There are a few counts of this clone. V and J are TRBV10-3 and TRBJ1-5, with a tentative D call TRBD1 (6 bases). The germline V and J ends were trimmed by 6 bases and 4 bases, with 10 bases remaining between them. Germline V gene sequence: CDR1 ENHRY, CDR2 SYGVKD. The CDR3 loop spans 13 amino acids. CDR3 residues: CAIRAGANQPQHF. CDR3 nucleotide sequence: TGTGCCATCAGGGCAGGGGCGAATCAGCCCCAGCATTTT.

The chain recombines TRBV5-6 with TRBJ1-5; the match to TRBD1 covers 9 bases. The CDR3 covers 14 residues. The junction had 6 bases not matched to a gene; V was cut back by 4 bases and J by 7 bases. Germline V CDR1 and CDR2: SGHDT, YYEEEE. The CDR3 coding sequence is TGTGCCAGCAGCGCTACAGGGGGCGACCAGCCCCAGCATTTT. It translates to CASSATGGDQPQHF. Full variable domain (remainder filled in from reference TRBV5-6 and TRBJ1-5): DAGVTQSPTHLIKTRGQQVTLRCSPKSGHDTVSWYQQALGQGPQFIFQYYEEEERQRGNFPDRFSGHQFPNYSSELNVNALLLGDSALYLCASSATGGDQPQHFGDGTRLSIL.

This sequence joins TRBV11-2 and TRBJ2-7; D possibly uses TRBD1 or TRBD2 (6 bases each). The CDR3 is made up of 14 amino acids. Germline CDR1 and CDR2: SGHAT and FQNNGV. Trimming took off 4 bases at V and 3 bases at J, with 13 bases between the two ends. CDR3 residues: CASSSVRGRYEQYF. The CDR3 DNA reads as TGTGCCAGCAGCTCGGTCCGGGGGCGCTACGAGCAGTACTTC.

The chain carries TRBV7-8 and TRBJ1-3, with D hard to call. The CDR3 is 13 amino acids. Germline assignment: CDR1 SGHVS and CDR2 FQNEAQ. V lost 1 base, J lost 3 bases, and 4 bases lay in between. The CDR3, as DNA: TGTGCCAGCAGCTTAGTTCGTGGAAACACCATATATTTT. Its protein is CASSLVRGNTIYF.

This clone occurred once. The chain recombines TRBV9 with TRBJ2-7, with 7 bases that match TRBD2. Germline CDR1 and CDR2: SGDLS and YYNGEE. The CDR3 is 15 residues long. Unmatched junction bases numbered 9, after V lost 4 bases and J lost 2 bases. CDR3 DNA sequence: TGTGCCAGCAGCCCGAGGGACGGGAGGCCCTACGAGCAGTACTTC. This sequence encodes CASSPRDGRPYEQYF.

This chain's CDR3 is CASSFTGGRTDTQYF. DNA of the CDR3: TGTGCCAGCAGCTTCACAGGGGGAAGGACAGATACGCAGTATTTT. The chain uses TRBV7-2 and TRBJ2-3; 8 bases are a match to TRBD1. Losses at the gene ends were 3 bases for V and 3 bases for J; bases not matched to a gene: 5. The CDR3 is 15 amino acids. The germline gives CDR1 SGHTA, CDR2 FQGNSA.

The rearrangement uses TRBV4-3 and TRBJ2-7; tentative D call: TRBD1 (6 bases). Germline V gene data show CDR1 as LGHNA and CDR2 as YSLEER. V was trimmed by 1 base and J by 1 base, leaving 8 bases between them. This CDR3 has 14 amino acids. This chain's CDR3 is CASSQGGQSYEQYF. CDR3 DNA sequence: TGCGCCAGCAGCCAAGGGGGACAATCCTACGAGCAGTACTTC.

DNA for the CDR3: TGTGCCAGCAGTTTGGCGCAGATAAACACTGAAGCTTTCTTT. Its protein product is CASSLAQINTEAFF. The chain couples TRBV28 to TRBJ1-1; D uncertain. The CDR3 has 14 residues. The V and J ends lost 3 bases and 2 bases respectively, with 10 bases between them. Germline values: CDR1 MDHEN, CDR2 SYDVKM.

This clone is a singleton in its sample. This chain uses TRBV6-6 with TRBJ1-4, with D possibly being TRBD1 (5 bases). The CDR3 is 15 amino acids. The germline V and J ends were trimmed by 0 bases and 8 bases, with 13 bases remaining between them. Germline loops: CDR1 MNHNY, CDR2 SVGAGI (reference sequence). Written as DNA, the CDR3 is TGTGCCAGCAGTTACTCGGGGGTACCTCTAGAAAAACTGTTTTTT. Protein sequence: CASSYSGVPLEKLFF.

The V gene is TRBV7-9, the J gene TRBJ1-2; no clear D gene. The ends were cut back, 1 base at V and 4 bases at J, with 7 bases in the middle. The CDR3 is 13 amino acids. Germline CDR1 reads SEHNR; CDR2 reads FQNEAQ (reference sequence). The CDR3 protein is CASSLEETYGYTF. The CDR3 nucleotides are TGTGCCAGCAGCTTAGAGGAAACCTATGGCTACACCTTC.

V usage is TRBV28 and J usage is TRBJ1-1, with D tentatively TRBD1 (6 bases). CDR3 length equals 15 residues. From germline, CDR1 is MDHEN and CDR2 SYDVKM. V lost 1 base and J 7 bases, leaving 16 bases between the germline ends. The chain's CDR3 is CASSLSVPGQDEAFF. The CDR3 nucleotides are TGTGCCAGCAGTTTATCGGTGCCGGGACAAGATGAAGCTTTCTTT.

V usage is TRBV29-1 and J usage is TRBJ2-3; tentatively, D is TRBD1 (5 bases). Germline CDR1 SQVTM, CDR2 ANQGSEA. Trimming took off 3 bases at V and 1 base at J, with 8 bases between the two ends. This CDR3 is built from 13 residues. The CDR3 loop reads CSVEQGGTDTQYF. The DNA for the CDR3 is TGCAGCGTTGAGCAGGGTGGCACAGATACGCAGTATTTT.

This chain connects TRBV18 to TRBJ1-1, with a possible D match to TRBD1 (5 bases). Germline V gives CDR1 KGHSH, CDR2 LQKENI. This CDR3 is 15 amino acids long. Trimming removed 3 bases from V and 3 bases from J, with 14 bases in between. CDR3 sequence (DNA): TGTGCCAGCTCACCGCCGGGACTCCGGCACACTGAAGCTTTCTTT. Protein: CASSPPGLRHTEAFF.

This chain connects TRBV5-1 to TRBJ2-7; TRBD1 aligns across 7 bases. V trimming: 0 bases; J trimming: 6 bases; junction bases outside the gene matches: 9. This CDR3 comprises 15 residues. Looked up from germline, CDR1 is SGHRS and CDR2 is YFSETQ. Here the CDR3 reads CASSLEAAGGGEQYF. CDR3 nucleotides: TGCGCCAGCAGCTTGGAGGCGGCAGGGGGTGGCGAGCAGTACTTC. Complete variable domain (other parts from reference TRBV5-1 and TRBJ2-7): KAGVTQTPRYLIKTRGQQVTLSCSPISGHRSVSWYQQTPGQGLQFLFEYFSETQRNKGNFPGRFSGRQFSNSRSEMNVSTLELGDSALYLCASSLEAAGGGEQYFGPGTRLTVT.

This clone was detected many times. The V gene is TRBV18, the J gene TRBJ2-2; D may be TRBD1 (6 bases). This CDR3 is 15 amino acids long. Germline V gives CDR1 KGHSH, CDR2 LQKENI. V gave up 3 bases and J gave up 6 bases, with 14 bases separating them. CDR3: CASSPDGTSPGELFF. In DNA, the CDR3 is TGTGCCAGCTCACCGGATGGGACATCTCCCGGGGAGCTGTTTTTT.

Note on this clone: Different DNA sequences within this sample yield the same CDR3. This chain connects TRBV5-1 to TRBJ2-3; 9 bases are a match to TRBD2. V trimming: 0 bases; J trimming: 0 bases; junction bases outside the gene matches: 2. CDR1 and CDR2 (germline): SGHRS, YFSETQ. The length of the CDR3 is 16 residues. The CDR3 DNA is TGCGCCAGCAGCTTGGCCCTAGCGGGGAGCACAGATACGCAGTATTTT. Amino acids: CASSLALAGSTDTQYF.

The V gene is TRBV9, the J gene TRBJ1-5; D is unresolved. CDR1 SGDLS and CDR2 YYNGEE come from the germline V gene. CDR3 length equals 13 residues. Trimming stripped 0 bases from V and 4 bases from J, with 5 bases between. CDR3 amino acids: CASSVVGNQPQHF. The CDR3 DNA reads TGTGCCAGCAGCGTAGTGGGTAATCAGCCCCAGCATTTT.

The chain couples TRBV4-1 to TRBJ2-1; tentatively, D is TRBD2 (5 bases). The CDR3 runs 13 residues. The V gene lost 1 base and the J gene lost 4 bases, with 5 bases spanning the gap. Per germline, CDR1 MGHRA and CDR2 YSYEKL. CDR3 DNA sequence: TGCGCCAGCAGCCAAGGGGAGTACAATGAGCAGTTCTTC. Its translation is CASSQGEYNEQFF.

The chain carries TRBV2 and TRBJ2-1; TRBD1 is a possible D gene (5 bases). Per germline, CDR1 SNHLY and CDR2 FYNNEI. V was cut by 2 bases and J by 4 bases, with 9 bases left in between. The CDR3 length is 14 residues. CDR3 region: CASSETDSYNEQFF. In nucleotides, the CDR3 is TGTGCCAGCAGTGAAACTGACAGTTACAATGAGCAGTTCTTC.

The gene calls are TRBV7-2 and TRBJ2-5; 8 bases agree with TRBD2. Trimming took 5 bases from V and 4 from J; bases not matched to a gene: 9. Germline CDR1 is SGHTA and CDR2 is FQGNSA. CDR3 length: 15 residues. DNA of the CDR3: TGTGCCAGCAGCCCCCGGGGGGGACACACAGAGACCCAGTACTTC. Its protein product is CASSPRGGHTETQYF. The variable domain in full, completed from reference TRBV7-2 and TRBJ2-5, reads GAGVSQSPSNKVTEKGKDVELRCDPISGHTALYWYRQSLGQGLEFLIYFQGNSAPDKSGLPSDRFSAERTGGSVSTLTIQRTQQEDSAVYLCASSPRGGHTETQYFGPGTRLLVL.

The gene calls are TRBV4-3 and TRBJ2-2; no definite D call. V dropped 0 bases and J dropped 5 bases, with 4 bases sitting between them. The length of the CDR3 is 13 residues. CDR1 LGHNA and CDR2 YSLEER come from the germline V gene. The CDR3 nucleotides read TGCGCCAGCAGCCAAGATGGAACCGGGGAGCTGTTTTTT. It codes for CASSQDGTGELFF.

The V and J genes are TRBV7-3 and TRBJ2-1; tentative D call: TRBD2 (5 bases). V was trimmed by 5 bases and J by 8 bases, leaving 19 bases between them. Germline-derived CDR1 and CDR2 are SGHTA and FQGTGA. The CDR3 is 15 amino acids. The CDR3 bases are TGTGCCAGCAGCCAAACCGGCGGGTTTTGGGATGAGCAGTTCTTC. Protein: CASSQTGGFWDEQFF.

The gene calls are TRBV18 and TRBJ2-3, with D perhaps being TRBD1 or TRBD2 (5 bases each). The V gene lost 0 bases and the J gene lost 0 bases, with 7 bases spanning the gap. The CDR3 extends over 15 amino acids. Germline CDR1 KGHSH, CDR2 LQKENI. The CDR3 loop reads CASSPPGVSTDTQYF. In DNA, the CDR3 is TGTGCCAGCTCACCACCGGGGGTCAGCACAGATACGCAGTATTTT.

The chain joins TRBV4-3 to TRBJ1-4, with D maybe TRBD1 (5 bases). The CDR3 is 15 residues long. Trimming stripped 1 base from V and 5 bases from J, with 11 bases between. Germline assignment: CDR1 LGHNA and CDR2 YSLEER. The CDR3 is CASSQGPGDNEKLFF. The DNA of the CDR3 is TGCGCCAGCAGCCAAGGCCCCGGGGACAATGAAAAACTGTTTTTT.